One sample yielded the 26 T cell receptor beta chains listed below, sequenced in a study of T-cell memory formation after mild COVID-19. In TCRdb, the 5' RACE reads were re-called with MiXCR into one record per CDR3 protein. The table records 550,000 to 600,000 distinct CDR3 sequences, about a fifth of them present only once. Sequenced material: PBMCs or a T cell subset sorted from them (not recorded which). These receptors were obtained from an adult woman who had mild COVID-19 (a few samples of this study predate the infection). Cell type and time point are not known.

The rearrangement uses TRBV2 and TRBJ1-1, with a weak D call TRBD1 (6 bases). V lost 6 bases and J 11 bases, leaving 16 bases between the germline ends. CDR1 and CDR2 (germline): SNHLY, FYNNEI. The CDR3 contains 12 residues. The CDR3 spells CASSRDTLLAFF. CDR3 nucleotide sequence: TGTGCCAGCAGCCGGGACACCCTACTGGCTTTCTTT.

The V and J genes are TRBV7-6 and TRBJ2-3; TRBD2 aligns across 8 bases. Trimming cost V 5 bases and J 0 bases; bases outside gene matches: 13. Germline CDR1 is SGHVS and CDR2 is FNYEAQ. The CDR3 loop spans 18 amino acids. The chain's CDR3 is CASSRDVSGSLSTDTQYF. The DNA of the CDR3 is TGTGCCAGCAGCCGGGACGTGAGCGGGAGCCTTAGCACAGATACGCAGTATTTT.

V gene TRBV5-1 combines with J gene TRBJ1-1, with D maybe TRBD1 (6 bases). The germline V gene encodes CDR1 SGHRS and CDR2 YFSETQ. V lost 0 bases, J lost 7 bases, and 16 bases lay in between. The CDR3 sequence is 15 residues long. The CDR3 spells CASSLGGLGRLEAFF. For the CDR3, the DNA is TGCGCCAGCAGCTTGGGGGGGCTGGGGAGACTTGAAGCTTTCTTT.

This clonotype was counted only a few times. V and J are TRBV12-3 or TRBV12-4 and TRBJ1-1; 7 nucleotides match TRBD1. This CDR3 is 15 amino acids long. J gave up 1 base and V 4 bases, and 6 bases lay outside the gene matches. CDR3 region: CASSSPGQTNTEAFF. CDR3 DNA sequence: TGTGCCAGCAGTTCACCGGGACAGACGAACACTGAAGCTTTCTTT.

The table lists this clonotype with a count of one. The rearrangement joins TRBV5-1 to TRBJ1-2, with D perhaps matching TRBD1 (5 bases). The ends were cut back, 4 bases at V and 4 bases at J, with 11 bases in the middle. The V gene's germline CDR1 is SGHRS and CDR2 YFSETQ. CDR3 length: 13 amino acids. The DNA for the CDR3 is TGCGCCAGCAGCAACGGGGGGACCTATGGCTACACCTTC. This sequence encodes CASSNGGTYGYTF.

The chain has TRBV7-2 and TRBJ2-3; possibly TRBD2 for D (5 bases). The CDR3 consists of 14 residues. Looked up from germline, CDR1 is SGHTA and CDR2 is FQGNSA. Trimming shortened V by 1 base and J by 7 bases, and 12 bases separated the two germline ends. Here the CDR3 reads CASSLDGRAHTQYF. DNA for the CDR3: TGTGCCAGCAGCTTAGACGGGCGGGCGCATACGCAGTATTTT.

This clonotype was counted a few times. J is TRBJ2-7 and V is TRBV18; TRBD1 matches at 7 bases. With 4 bases clipped from V and 3 bases from J, the junction kept 3 bases outside the gene matches. The CDR3 extends over 13 amino acids. Germline V gives CDR1 KGHSH, CDR2 LQKENI. DNA for the CDR3: TGTGCCAGCTCACATCGGGACAGCTACGAGCAGTACTTC. Translated, it gives CASSHRDSYEQYF.

The chain combines TRBV20-1 with TRBJ2-3; D might be TRBD2 (6 bases). The CDR3 totals 15 residues. Looked up from germline, CDR1 is DFQATT and CDR2 is SNEGSKA (reference sequence). Trimming pared 5 bases from V and 0 bases from J, leaving 15 bases between. The CDR3 loop is CSAPEGLLSTDTQYF. For the CDR3, the DNA is TGCAGTGCTCCTGAGGGACTCCTTAGCACAGATACGCAGTATTTT.

This rearrangement joins TRBV25-1 to TRBJ1-1; no firm D call. Germline CDR1 is MGHDK and CDR2 is SYGVNS. The CDR3 extends over 14 amino acids. Trimming left V 1 base short and J 5 bases short, with 11 bases between. CDR3 sequence: CASSEWGSRTEAFF. The CDR3 DNA reads TGTGCCAGCAGTGAATGGGGTTCGCGAACTGAAGCTTTCTTT. Full variable domain (rest looked up from reference TRBV25-1 and TRBJ1-1): EADIYQTPRYLVIGTGKKITLECSQTMGHDKMYWYQQDPGMELHLIHYSYGVNSTEKGDLSSESTVSRIRTEHFPLTLESARPSHTSQYLCASSEWGSRTEAFFGQGTRLTVV.

This clonotype was seen at least ten times. V and J are TRBV9 and TRBJ1-6; 8 nucleotides agree with TRBD1. After removal of 4 bases from V and 6 bases from J, the junction contained 9 bases not matched to a gene. In germline, CDR1 is SGDLS, CDR2 YYNGEE. The CDR3 extends over 16 amino acids. Here the CDR3 DNA reads TGTGCCAGCAGCCCAAGGACAGGGCAGGGTAATTCACCCCTCCACTTT. Residues: CASSPRTGQGNSPLHF.

This clonotype was observed a few times. This chain joins TRBV14 and TRBJ1-3; D remains ambiguous. This CDR3 region has 14 residues. Per germline, CDR1 SGHDN and CDR2 FVKESK. Trimming left V 4 bases short and J 2 bases short, with 9 bases between. The CDR3 sequence: CASSRSGTGNTIYF. The CDR3 bases are TGTGCCAGCAGCCGATCGGGGACTGGAAACACCATATATTTT.

This clonotype was counted only a few times. The chain combines TRBV7-2 with TRBJ2-1; 7 bases match TRBD1. Losses at the gene ends were 4 bases for V and 0 bases for J; bases not matched to a gene: 3. From germline, CDR1 is SGHTA and CDR2 FQGNSA. The CDR3 sequence is 15 residues long. The CDR3 DNA follows: TGTGCCAGCAGCTGGGGACAGAGCTCCTACAATGAGCAGTTCTTC. Translation gives CASSWGQSSYNEQFF.

J is TRBJ1-1 and V is TRBV12-3 or TRBV12-4; D may be TRBD1 (6 bases). Trimming shortened V by 7 bases and J by 0 bases, and 15 bases separated the two germline ends. The CDR3 runs to 15 residues. The CDR3 spells CASMFTGSVNTEAFF. The CDR3 DNA reads TGTGCCAGCATGTTTACAGGGTCTGTGAACACTGAAGCTTTCTTT.

V usage is TRBV5-3 and J usage is TRBJ2-7; D is possibly TRBD1 or TRBD2 (5 bases each). TRBV5-3 counts as an open reading frame of uncertain function. CDR3 length: 15 amino acids. V was shortened by 9 bases and J by 0 bases, with 19 bases between the two germline ends. The CDR3 region has the DNA TGTGCCACCAGGATGGGACCCTCGAGCTCCTACGAGCAGTACTTC. Its protein is CATRMGPSSSYEQYF.

The rearrangement uses TRBV6-5 and TRBJ1-1; 7 nucleotides agree with TRBD1. CDR3 length equals 13 residues. The trim removed 2 bases at V and 8 bases at J, leaving 5 bases unmatched. CDR1 and CDR2 from the germline V gene are MNHEY and SVGAGI. CDR3 loop: CASSYRKDREAFF. CDR3 bases: TGTGCCAGCAGTTACCGAAAGGACAGGGAAGCTTTCTTT.

This clonotype was detected only a few times. The chain joins TRBV4-3 to TRBJ2-5, with TRBD2 matching 15 bases. Per germline, CDR1 LGHNA and CDR2 YSLEER. Trimming took 3 bases from V and 5 from J; bases not matched to a gene: 1. The CDR3 loop spans 15 amino acids. The CDR3 sequence: CASSHGLAGGETQYF. CDR3 bases: TGCGCCAGCAGCCACGGACTAGCGGGAGGGGAGACCCAGTACTTC.

This clonotype was detected a few times. The chain couples TRBV5-1 to TRBJ1-1; D ambiguous. V was shortened by 4 bases and J by 1 base, with 23 bases between the two germline ends. Germline CDR1 is SGHRS and CDR2 is YFSETQ. The length of the CDR3 is 18 residues. The CDR3 sequence is CASSVASSFEGKNTEAFF. Here the CDR3 DNA reads TGCGCCAGCAGCGTTGCGTCTTCGTTTGAGGGAAAGAACACTGAAGCTTTCTTT.

This clonotype has just a few counts. The chain is built from TRBV7-2 and TRBJ2-1; 9 nucleotides agree with TRBD2. Trimming at V came to 3 bases and at J to 0 bases, leaving 3 bases not matched to a gene. Germline V gives CDR1 SGHTA, CDR2 FQGNSA. The CDR3 totals 16 residues. CDR3 loop: CASSFRLAASYNEQFF. CDR3 DNA sequence: TGTGCCAGCAGCTTCCGACTAGCGGCCTCCTACAATGAGCAGTTCTTC.

V and J are TRBV2 and TRBJ1-2; no reliable D call. V dropped 4 bases and J dropped 3 bases, with 12 bases sitting between them. CDR1 is SNHLY and CDR2 is FYNNEI in the germline V gene. The CDR3 runs to 14 residues. This CDR3 reads CASSGTGPYYGYTF. As DNA, the CDR3 is TGTGCCAGCAGTGGGACCGGGCCTTACTATGGCTACACCTTC.

This clonotype has just a few counts. V and J are TRBV15 and TRBJ2-2; D is unresolved. The CDR3 covers 13 residues. V lost 0 bases and J 6 bases, leaving 5 bases between the germline ends. CDR1 and CDR2 (germline): LNHNV, YYDKDF (reference sequence). The CDR3, as DNA: TGTGCCACCAGCAGAGATCGGGCCGGGGAGCTGTTTTTT. Translated: CATSRDRAGELFF.

CDR3 DNA: TGCAGTGCTAGAACCGGGATATCCTCGGGTGAGCAGTTCTTC. Protein sequence: CSARTGISSGEQFF. The chain recombines TRBV20-1 with TRBJ2-1; D possibly corresponds to TRBD2 (5 bases). The V end was cut by 2 bases, the J end by 9 bases, with 17 bases between. The CDR3 loop spans 14 amino acids. Germline CDR1 DFQATT, CDR2 SNEGSKA (reference sequence).

The chain carries TRBV11-2 and TRBJ1-2; perhaps TRBD1 as D (5 bases). Germline loops: CDR1 SGHAT, CDR2 FQNNGV. The CDR3 loop spans 13 amino acids. V was clipped by 5 bases and J by 6 bases, with 13 bases between them. This CDR3 is CASSLSGSDGYTF. The CDR3 nucleotides read TGTGCCAGCAGCCTTTCAGGGTCGGATGGCTACACCTTC.

This clonotype occurred a few times. This chain joins TRBV5-1 and TRBJ2-3; 11 bases line up with TRBD1. The CDR3 contains 17 residues. J was trimmed by 8 bases and V by 0 bases; bases with no gene match: 11. CDR1 is SGHRS and CDR2 is YFSETQ in the germline V gene. CDR3 protein: CASSLAILGTGGSTQYF. In nucleotides, the CDR3 is TGCGCCAGCAGCTTGGCCATATTAGGGACAGGGGGTTCTACGCAGTATTTT. The full variable domain, its missing parts supplied by reference TRBV5-1 and TRBJ2-3, is KAGVTQTPRYLIKTRGQQVTLSCSPISGHRSVSWYQQTPGQGLQFLFEYFSETQRNKGNFPGRFSGRQFSNSRSEMNVSTLELGDSALYLCASSLAILGTGGSTQYFGPGTRLTVL.

The DNA for the CDR3 is TGTGCCAGCTCAACTCAGCCAGGGCGCACCGGGGAGCTGTTTTTT. Amino acids: CASSTQPGRTGELFF. The chain uses TRBV18 and TRBJ2-2; tentatively, D is TRBD1 (5 bases). Trimming removed 5 bases from V and 4 bases from J, with 14 bases in between. The germline gives CDR1 KGHSH, CDR2 LQKENI. The length of the CDR3 is 15 residues.

The gene calls are TRBV5-8 and TRBJ2-2; D remains unclear. The CDR3 has 15 amino acids. CDR1 is SGHTS and CDR2 is YDEGEE in the germline V gene. Trimming took 0 bases from V and 1 from J, leaving 7 bases between them. Written as DNA, the CDR3 is TGTGCCAGCAGCTTGGAAGGTCAGAACACCGGGGAGCTGTTTTTT. As protein: CASSLEGQNTGELFF.

This rearrangement joins TRBV7-9 to TRBJ2-5; a weak D match, TRBD1 (5 bases). The CDR3 is 16 amino acids. Germline lookup yields CDR1 SEHNR and CDR2 FQNEAQ (reference sequence). V dropped 1 base and J dropped 6 bases, with 18 bases sitting between them. The chain's CDR3 is CASSLGSGRVKKTQYF. Written as DNA, the CDR3 is TGTGCCAGCAGCTTAGGGTCCGGCAGGGTGAAAAAGACCCAGTACTTC.